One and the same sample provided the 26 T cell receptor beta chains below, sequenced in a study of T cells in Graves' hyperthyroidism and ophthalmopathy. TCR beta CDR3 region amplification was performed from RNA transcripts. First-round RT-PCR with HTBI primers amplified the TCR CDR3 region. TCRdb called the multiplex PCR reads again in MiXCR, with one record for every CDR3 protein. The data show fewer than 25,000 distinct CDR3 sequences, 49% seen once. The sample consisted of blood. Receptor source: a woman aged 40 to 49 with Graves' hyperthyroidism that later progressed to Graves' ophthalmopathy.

CDR3 region: CATKSEEGLGYGYTF. The CDR3 DNA reads TGTGCCACGAAAAGTGAGGAGGGGCTCGGCTATGGCTACACCTTC. The chain combines TRBV10-3 with TRBJ1-2, with D possibly matching TRBD1 (5 bases). This CDR3 has 15 residues. V lost 10 bases and J 4 bases, leaving 22 bases between the germline ends. CDR1 is ENHRY and CDR2 is SYGVKD in the germline V gene.

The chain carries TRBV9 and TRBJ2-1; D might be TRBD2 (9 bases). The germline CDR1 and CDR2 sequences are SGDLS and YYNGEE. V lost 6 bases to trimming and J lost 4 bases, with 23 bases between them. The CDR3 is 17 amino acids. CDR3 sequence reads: CASTQGAGGPGYNEQFF. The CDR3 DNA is TGTGCCAGCACCCAGGGGGCGGGAGGGCCAGGGTACAATGAGCAGTTCTTC.

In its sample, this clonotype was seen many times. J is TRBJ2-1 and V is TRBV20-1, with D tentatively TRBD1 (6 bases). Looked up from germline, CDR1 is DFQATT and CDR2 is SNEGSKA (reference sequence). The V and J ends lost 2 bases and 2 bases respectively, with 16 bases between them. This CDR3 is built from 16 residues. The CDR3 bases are TGCAGTGCTAGACTGTTTTGGGACACCACCTACAATGAGCAGTTCTTC. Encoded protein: CSARLFWDTTYNEQFF.

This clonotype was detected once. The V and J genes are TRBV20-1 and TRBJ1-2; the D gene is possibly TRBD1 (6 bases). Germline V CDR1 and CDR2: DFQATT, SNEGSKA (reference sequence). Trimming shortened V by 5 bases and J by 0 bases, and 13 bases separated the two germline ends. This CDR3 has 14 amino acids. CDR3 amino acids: CSAYGGPSNYGYTF. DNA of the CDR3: TGCAGTGCTTACGGGGGCCCTTCTAACTATGGCTACACCTTC.

CDR3 DNA: TGTGCCAGCAGTGATTCCGGGGACAACAGCAATCAGCCCCAGCATTTT. Translating gives CASSDSGDNSNQPQHF. The chain uses TRBV2 and TRBJ1-5; weak D call: TRBD1 (6 bases). This CDR3 has 16 amino acids. Between the trimmed V and J ends, which lost 3 bases and 1 base, there was a span of 13 bases. CDR1 is SNHLY, CDR2 FYNNEI, per germline.

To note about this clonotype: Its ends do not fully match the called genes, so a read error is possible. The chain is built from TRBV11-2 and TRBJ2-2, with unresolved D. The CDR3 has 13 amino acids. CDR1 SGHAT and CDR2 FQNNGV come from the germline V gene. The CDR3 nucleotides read TGTGCCGGCGCGCACCGGAACACAGGGGAGCTGTTTTTT. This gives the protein CAGAHRNTGELFF.

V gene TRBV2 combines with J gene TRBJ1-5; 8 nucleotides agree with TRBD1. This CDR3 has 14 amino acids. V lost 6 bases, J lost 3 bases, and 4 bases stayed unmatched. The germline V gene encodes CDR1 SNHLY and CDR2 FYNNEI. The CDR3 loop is CASSGDRTNQPQHF. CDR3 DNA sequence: TGTGCCAGCAGCGGGGACAGGACCAATCAGCCCCAGCATTTT.

The CDR3 nucleotides are TGTGCTAGTGGTTTGGTAAGGGCTAGCGGAAACAATGAGCAGTTCTTC. Translated: CASGLVRASGNNEQFF. This sequence joins TRBV12-5 and TRBJ2-1, with 7 nucleotides matching TRBD2. Looked up from germline, CDR1 is LGHNT and CDR2 is FRNRAP. The V gene end was trimmed by 0 bases and the J gene end by 5 bases; junction bases not matched to a gene: 7. This CDR3 is built from 16 residues. The variable domain in full, completed from reference TRBV12-5 and TRBJ2-1, reads DARVTQTPRHKVTEMGQEVTMRCQPILGHNTVFWYRQTMMQGLELLAYFRNRAPLDDSGMPKDRFSAEMPDATLATLKIQPSEPRDSAVYFCASGLVRASGNNEQFFGPGTRLTVL.

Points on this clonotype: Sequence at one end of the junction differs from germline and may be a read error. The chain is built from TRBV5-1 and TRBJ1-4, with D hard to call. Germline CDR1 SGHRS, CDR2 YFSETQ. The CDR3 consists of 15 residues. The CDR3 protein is CASRSEPATSEELFF. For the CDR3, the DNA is TGCGCCAGCAGATCCGAACCAGCAACTAGTGAAGAACTGTTTTTT. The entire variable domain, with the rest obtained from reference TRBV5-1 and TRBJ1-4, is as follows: KAGVTQTPRYLIKTRGQQVTLSCSPISGHRSVSWYQQTPGQGLQFLFEYFSETQRNKGNFPGRFSGRQFSNSRSEMNVSTLELGDSALYLCASRSEPATSEELFFGSGTQLSVL.

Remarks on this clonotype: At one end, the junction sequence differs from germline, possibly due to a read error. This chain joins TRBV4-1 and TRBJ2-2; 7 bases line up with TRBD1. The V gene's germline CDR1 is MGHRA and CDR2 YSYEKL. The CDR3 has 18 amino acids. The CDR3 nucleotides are TGCGCCAGCAGCCAAGATGTGACAGGGACCATGAGCACCGAGGAGCTGTTTTTT. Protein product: CASSQDVTGTMSTEELFF.

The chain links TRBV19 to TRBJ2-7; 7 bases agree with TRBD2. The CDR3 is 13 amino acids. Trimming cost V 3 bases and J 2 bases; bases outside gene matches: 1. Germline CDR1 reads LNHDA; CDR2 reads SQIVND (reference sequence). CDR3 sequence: CASSMGLPYEQYF. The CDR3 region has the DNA TGTGCCAGTAGTATGGGACTACCCTACGAGCAGTACTTC.

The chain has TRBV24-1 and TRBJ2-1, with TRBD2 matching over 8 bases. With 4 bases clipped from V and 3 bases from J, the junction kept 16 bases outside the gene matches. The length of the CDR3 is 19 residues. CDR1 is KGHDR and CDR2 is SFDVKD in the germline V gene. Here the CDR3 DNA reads TGTGCCACCAGTGACCCGGGCTGGGGACGGGAGGGCGGCTACAATGAGCAGTTCTTC. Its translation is CATSDPGWGREGGYNEQFF.

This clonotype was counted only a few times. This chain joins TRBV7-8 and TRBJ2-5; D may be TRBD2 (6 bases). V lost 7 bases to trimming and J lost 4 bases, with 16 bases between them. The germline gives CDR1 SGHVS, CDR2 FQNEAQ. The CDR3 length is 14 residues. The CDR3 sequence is CASTRTGRGETQYF. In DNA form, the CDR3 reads TGTGCCAGCACCCGGACCGGGCGGGGAGAGACCCAGTACTTC.

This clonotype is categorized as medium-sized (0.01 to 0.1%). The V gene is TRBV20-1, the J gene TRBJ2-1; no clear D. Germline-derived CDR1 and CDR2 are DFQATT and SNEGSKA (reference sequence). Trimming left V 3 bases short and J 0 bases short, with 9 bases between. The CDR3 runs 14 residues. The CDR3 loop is CSASGKNSYNEQFF. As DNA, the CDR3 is TGCAGTGCTAGCGGCAAAAACTCCTACAATGAGCAGTTCTTC.

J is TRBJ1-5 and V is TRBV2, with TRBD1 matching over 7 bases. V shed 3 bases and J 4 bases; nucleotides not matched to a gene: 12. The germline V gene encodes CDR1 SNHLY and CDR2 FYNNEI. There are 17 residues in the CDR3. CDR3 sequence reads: CASSDPRTGLRNQPQHF. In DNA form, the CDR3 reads TGTGCCAGCAGTGATCCTAGGACAGGTCTCCGTAATCAGCCCCAGCATTTT.

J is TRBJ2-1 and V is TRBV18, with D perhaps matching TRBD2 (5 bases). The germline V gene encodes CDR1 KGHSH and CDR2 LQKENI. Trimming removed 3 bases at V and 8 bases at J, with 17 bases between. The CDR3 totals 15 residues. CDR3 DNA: TGTGCCAGCTCACCGGAGGTTGGAGGTTGGGATGAGCAGTTCTTC. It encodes CASSPEVGGWDEQFF.

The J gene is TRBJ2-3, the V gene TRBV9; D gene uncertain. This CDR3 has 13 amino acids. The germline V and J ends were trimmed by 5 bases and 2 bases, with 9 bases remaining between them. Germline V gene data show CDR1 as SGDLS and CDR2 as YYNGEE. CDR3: CASSKRATDTQYF. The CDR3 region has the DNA TGTGCCAGCAGTAAACGCGCCACAGATACGCAGTATTTT.

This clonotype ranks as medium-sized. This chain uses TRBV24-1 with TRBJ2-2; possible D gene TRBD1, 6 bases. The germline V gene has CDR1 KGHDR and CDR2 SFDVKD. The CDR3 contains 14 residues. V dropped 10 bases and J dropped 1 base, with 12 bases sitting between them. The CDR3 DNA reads TGTGCCACACGACCGGGACAGAACACCGGGGAGCTGTTTTTT. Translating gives CATRPGQNTGELFF.

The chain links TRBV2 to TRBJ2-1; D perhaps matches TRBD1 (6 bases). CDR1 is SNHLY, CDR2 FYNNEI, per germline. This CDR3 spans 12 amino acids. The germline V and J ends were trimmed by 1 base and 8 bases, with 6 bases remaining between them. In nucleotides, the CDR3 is TGTGCCAGCAGTGAAGAGGGGGATGAGCAGTTCTTC. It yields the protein CASSEEGDEQFF.

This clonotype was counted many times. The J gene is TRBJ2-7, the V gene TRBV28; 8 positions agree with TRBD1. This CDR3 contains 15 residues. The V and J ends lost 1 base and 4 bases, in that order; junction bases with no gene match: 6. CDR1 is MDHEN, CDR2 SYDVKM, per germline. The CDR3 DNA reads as TGTGCCAGCAGTTTATCACGGACAGGGAAGTACGAGCAGTACTTC. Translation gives CASSLSRTGKYEQYF.

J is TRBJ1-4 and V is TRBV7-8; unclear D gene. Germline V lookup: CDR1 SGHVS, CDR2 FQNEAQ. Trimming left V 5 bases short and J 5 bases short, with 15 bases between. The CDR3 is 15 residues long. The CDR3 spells CASSPLEVGNEKLFF. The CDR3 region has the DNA TGTGCCAGCAGCCCGTTGGAGGTTGGCAATGAAAAACTGTTTTTT.

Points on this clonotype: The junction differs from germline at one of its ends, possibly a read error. CDR3 in amino acids: CASGLAAGSSGDTIYF. CDR3 coding DNA: TGCGCCAGCGGCTTGGCTGCGGGGAGCTCTGGAGACACCATATATTTT. The rearrangement uses TRBV5-1 and TRBJ1-3; no clear D gene. The CDR3 has 16 amino acids. In germline, CDR1 is SGHRS, CDR2 YFSETQ.

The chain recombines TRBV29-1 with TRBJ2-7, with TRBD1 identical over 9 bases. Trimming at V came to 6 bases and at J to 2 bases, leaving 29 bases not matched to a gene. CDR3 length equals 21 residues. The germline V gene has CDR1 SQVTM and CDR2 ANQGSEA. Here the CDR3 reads CSVKPGQGFDDSGASTYEQYF. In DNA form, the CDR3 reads TGCAGCGTGAAACCGGGACAGGGATTCGACGATTCTGGGGCCTCTACCTACGAGCAGTACTTC.

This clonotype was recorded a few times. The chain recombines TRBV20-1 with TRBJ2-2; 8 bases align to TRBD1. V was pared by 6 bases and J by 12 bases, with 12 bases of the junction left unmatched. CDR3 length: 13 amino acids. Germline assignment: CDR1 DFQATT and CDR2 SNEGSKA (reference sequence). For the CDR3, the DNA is TGCAGTGCCAGCCCGGACAGGGCCGAGAAGCTGTTTTTT. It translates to CSASPDRAEKLFF.

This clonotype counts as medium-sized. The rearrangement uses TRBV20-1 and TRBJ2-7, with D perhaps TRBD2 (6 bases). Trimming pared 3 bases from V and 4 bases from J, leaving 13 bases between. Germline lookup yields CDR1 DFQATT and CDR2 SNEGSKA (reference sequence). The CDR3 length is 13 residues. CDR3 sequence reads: CSARTGVGYEQYF. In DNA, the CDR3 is TGCAGTGCTAGGACGGGAGTCGGGTACGAGCAGTACTTC.

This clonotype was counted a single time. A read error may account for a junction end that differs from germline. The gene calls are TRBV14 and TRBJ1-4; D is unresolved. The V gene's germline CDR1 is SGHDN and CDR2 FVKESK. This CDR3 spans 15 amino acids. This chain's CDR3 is CASSLIATTNEKPFF. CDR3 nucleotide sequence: TGTGCCAGCAGCCTGATAGCTACAACTAATGAAAAACCGTTTTTT. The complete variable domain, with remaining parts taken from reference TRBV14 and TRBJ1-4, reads EAGVTQFPSHSVIEKGQTVTLRCDPISGHDNLYWYRRVMGKEIKFLLHFVKESKQDESGMPNNRFLAERTGGTYSTLKVQPAELEDSGVYFCASSLIATTNEKPFFGSGTQLSVL.